This TCR beta chain came from a study of regulatory dendritic cells for organ transplantation. Points from the study as a whole: Memory CD8+ T cells were the most oligoclonal; naive cells were highly diverse. Resting memory CD8+ T cells held the most alloreactive clonotypes.

V gave up 3 bases and J gave up 1 base; unmatched junction bases: 6. CDR3 size: 16 residues. In germline, CDR1 is SGDLS, CDR2 YYNGEE. As concerns this clone: Its antigen is unidentified.

Assay: immunoSEQ multiplex PCR; the TCRdb copy retains only in-frame clones and omits some. The repertoire holds under 35,000 clones, approximately 82% seen once, with approximately 0.39% in the top ten. CD4+ or CD8+ T cells were sorted as naive CD45RA+ or memory CD45RO+. V gene TRBV9 combines with J gene TRBJ2-5; 10 nucleotides agree with TRBD2. Sequences were obtained from naive CD8+ T cells from blood. Specified subset: CD45RA+ naive T cells. This TCR derives from a human donor in good health. CDR3 loop: CASSARSGGIQETQYF. DNA of the CDR3: TGTGCCAGCAGCGCCCGTAGCGGGGGGATCCAAGAGACCCAGTACTTC.